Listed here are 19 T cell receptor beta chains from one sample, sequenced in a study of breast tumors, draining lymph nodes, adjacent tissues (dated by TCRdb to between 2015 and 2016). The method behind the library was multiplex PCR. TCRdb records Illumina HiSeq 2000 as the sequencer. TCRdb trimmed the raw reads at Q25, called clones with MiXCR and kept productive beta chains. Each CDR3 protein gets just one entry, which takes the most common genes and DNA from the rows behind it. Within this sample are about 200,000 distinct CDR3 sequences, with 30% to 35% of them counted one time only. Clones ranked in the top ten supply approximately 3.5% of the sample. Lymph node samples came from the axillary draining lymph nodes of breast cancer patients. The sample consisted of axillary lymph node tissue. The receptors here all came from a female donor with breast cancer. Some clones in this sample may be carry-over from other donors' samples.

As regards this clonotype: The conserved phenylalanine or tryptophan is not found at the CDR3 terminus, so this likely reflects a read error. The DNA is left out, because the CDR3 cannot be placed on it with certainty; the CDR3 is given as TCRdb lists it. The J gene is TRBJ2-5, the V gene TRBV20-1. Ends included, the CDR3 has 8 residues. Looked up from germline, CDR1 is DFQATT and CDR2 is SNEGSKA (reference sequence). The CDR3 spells CSARDPTS.

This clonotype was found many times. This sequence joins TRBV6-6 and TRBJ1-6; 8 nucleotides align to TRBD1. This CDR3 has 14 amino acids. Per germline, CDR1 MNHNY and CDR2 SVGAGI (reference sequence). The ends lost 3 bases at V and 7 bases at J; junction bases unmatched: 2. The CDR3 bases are TGTGCCAGCAGTTATGGGACAGGAAATTCACCCCTCCACTTT. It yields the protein CASSYGTGNSPLHF.

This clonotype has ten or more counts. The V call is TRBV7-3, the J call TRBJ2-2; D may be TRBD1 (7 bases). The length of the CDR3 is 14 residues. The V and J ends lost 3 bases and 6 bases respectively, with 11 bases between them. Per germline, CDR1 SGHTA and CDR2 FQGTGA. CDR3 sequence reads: CASSFDRDSGELFF. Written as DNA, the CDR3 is TGTGCCAGCAGCTTCGACAGGGACTCCGGGGAGCTGTTTTTT.

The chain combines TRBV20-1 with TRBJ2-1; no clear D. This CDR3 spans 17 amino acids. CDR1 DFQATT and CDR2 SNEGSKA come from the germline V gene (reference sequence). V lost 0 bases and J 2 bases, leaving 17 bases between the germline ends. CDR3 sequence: CSARDLVGGPTYNEQFF. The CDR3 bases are TGCAGTGCTAGAGATCTTGTCGGTGGCCCTACCTACAATGAGCAGTTCTTC.

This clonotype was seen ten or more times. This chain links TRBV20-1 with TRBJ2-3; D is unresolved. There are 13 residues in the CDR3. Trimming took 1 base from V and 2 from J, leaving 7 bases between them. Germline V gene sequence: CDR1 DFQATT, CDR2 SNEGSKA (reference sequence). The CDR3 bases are TGCAGTGCTAGAGTGGACCCCACAGATACGCAGTATTTT. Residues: CSARVDPTDTQYF.

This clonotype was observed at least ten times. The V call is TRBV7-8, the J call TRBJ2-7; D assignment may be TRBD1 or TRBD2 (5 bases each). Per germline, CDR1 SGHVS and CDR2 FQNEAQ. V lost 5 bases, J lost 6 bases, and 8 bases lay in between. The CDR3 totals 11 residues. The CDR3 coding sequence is TGTGCCAGCAGCGAGGGACCCGAGCAGTACTTC. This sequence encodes CASSEGPEQYF. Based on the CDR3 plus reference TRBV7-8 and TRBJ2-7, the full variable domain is GAGVSQSPRYKVAKRGQDVALRCDPISGHVSLFWYQQALGQGPEFLTYFQNEAQLDKSGLPSDRFFAERPEGSVSTLKIQRTQQEDSAVYLCASSEGPEQYFGPGTRLTVT.

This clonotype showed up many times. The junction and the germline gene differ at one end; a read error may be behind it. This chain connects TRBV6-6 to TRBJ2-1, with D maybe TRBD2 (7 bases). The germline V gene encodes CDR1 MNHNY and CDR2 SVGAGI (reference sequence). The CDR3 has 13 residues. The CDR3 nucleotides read TGTGCCAGCGCCGGGGGGCACCGGGAAGATCCTAGATTC. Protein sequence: CASAGGHREDPRF.

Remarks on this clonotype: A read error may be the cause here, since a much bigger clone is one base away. The chain's CDR3 is CASGPRGGGTGELFF. For the CDR3, the DNA is TGTGCCAGCGGCCCGCGGGGGGGCGGCACCGGGGAGCTGTTTTTT. The chain links TRBV7-9 to TRBJ2-2, with 9 bases matching TRBD2. The CDR3 sequence is 15 residues long. The junction had 8 bases not matched to a gene; V was cut back by 8 bases and J by 4 bases. Germline V lookup: CDR1 SEHNR, CDR2 FQNEAQ (reference sequence).

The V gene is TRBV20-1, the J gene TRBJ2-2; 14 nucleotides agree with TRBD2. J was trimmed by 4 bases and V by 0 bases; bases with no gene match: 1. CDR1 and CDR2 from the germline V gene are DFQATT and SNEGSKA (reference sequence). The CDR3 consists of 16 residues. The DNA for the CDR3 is TGCAGTGCTAGAGAGGGACTAGCGGGAGCCACCGGGGAGCTGTTTTTT. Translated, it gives CSAREGLAGATGELFF.

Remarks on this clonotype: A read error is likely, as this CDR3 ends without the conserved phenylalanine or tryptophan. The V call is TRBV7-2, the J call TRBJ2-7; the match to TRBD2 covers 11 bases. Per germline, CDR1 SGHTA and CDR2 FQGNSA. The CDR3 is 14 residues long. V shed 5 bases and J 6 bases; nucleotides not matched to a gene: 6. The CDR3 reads CASSRGLAVCEQYL. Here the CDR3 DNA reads TGTGCCAGCAGCAGGGGACTAGCGGTTTGCGAGCAGTACCTC.

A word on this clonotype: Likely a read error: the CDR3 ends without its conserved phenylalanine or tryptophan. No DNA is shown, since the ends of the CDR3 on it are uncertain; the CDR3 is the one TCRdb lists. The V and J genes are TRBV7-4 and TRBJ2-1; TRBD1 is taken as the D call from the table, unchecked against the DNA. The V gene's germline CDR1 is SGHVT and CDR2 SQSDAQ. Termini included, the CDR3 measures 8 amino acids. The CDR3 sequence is CASSPGAG.

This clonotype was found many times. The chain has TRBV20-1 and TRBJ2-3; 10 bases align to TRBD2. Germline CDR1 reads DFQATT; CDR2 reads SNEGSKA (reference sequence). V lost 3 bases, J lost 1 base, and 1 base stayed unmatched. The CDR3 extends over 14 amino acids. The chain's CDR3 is CSASSGGRTDTQYF. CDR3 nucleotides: TGCAGTGCTAGTAGCGGGGGGCGCACAGATACGCAGTATTTT.

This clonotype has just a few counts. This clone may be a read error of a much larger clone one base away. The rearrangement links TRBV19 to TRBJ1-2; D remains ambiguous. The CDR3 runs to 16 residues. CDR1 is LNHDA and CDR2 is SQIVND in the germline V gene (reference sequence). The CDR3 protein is CASRKEEDGVLPGYIF. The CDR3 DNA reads TGTGCCAGTAGGAAGGAGGAGGACGGCGTTTTGCCTGGCTACATCTTC.

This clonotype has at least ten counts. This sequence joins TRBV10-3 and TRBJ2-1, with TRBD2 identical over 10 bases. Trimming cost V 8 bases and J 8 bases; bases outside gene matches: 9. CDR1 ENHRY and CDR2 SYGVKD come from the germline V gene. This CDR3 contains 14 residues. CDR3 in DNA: TGTGCCATCGGAAGCGGGGGGGCCGTGGATGAGCAGTTCTTC. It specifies CAIGSGGAVDEQFF.

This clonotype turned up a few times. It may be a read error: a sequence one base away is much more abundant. CDR3 residues: CASSLPVPQANSGANVLTF. CDR3 nucleotide sequence: TGTGCCAGCAGCTTACCGGTCCCTCAGGCCAACTCTGGGGCCAACGTCCTGACTTTC. The V and J genes are TRBV13 and TRBJ2-6, with D hard to call. CDR3 length: 19 amino acids. Germline-derived CDR1 and CDR2 are PRHDT and FYEKMQ (reference sequence). V was clipped by 2 bases and J by 0 bases, with 17 bases between them.

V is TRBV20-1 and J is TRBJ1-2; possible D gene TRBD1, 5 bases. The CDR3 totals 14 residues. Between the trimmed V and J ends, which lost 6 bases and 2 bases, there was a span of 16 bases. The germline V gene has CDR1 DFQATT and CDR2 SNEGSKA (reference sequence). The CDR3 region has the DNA TGCAGTGCCCGCCGCGGCGGGGCGAACTATGGCTACACCTTC. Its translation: CSARRGGANYGYTF.

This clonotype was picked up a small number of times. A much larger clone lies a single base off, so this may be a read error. CDR3 region: CASSPTDGHTQYF. CDR3 sequence (DNA): TGTGCCAGCAGCCCAACGGACGGGCATACGCAGTATTTT. This rearrangement joins TRBV9 to TRBJ2-3; no clear D. V shed 4 bases and J shed 7 bases, with 13 bases lying between them. Looked up from germline, CDR1 is SGDLS and CDR2 is YYNGEE. This CDR3 comprises 13 residues.

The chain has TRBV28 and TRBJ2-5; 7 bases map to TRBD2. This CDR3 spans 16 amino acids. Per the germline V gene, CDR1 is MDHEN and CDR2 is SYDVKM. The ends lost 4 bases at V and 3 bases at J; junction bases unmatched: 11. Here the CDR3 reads CASSSPTSSGKETQYF. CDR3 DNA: TGTGCCAGCAGTTCCCCGACTAGCTCGGGAAAAGAGACCCAGTACTTC.

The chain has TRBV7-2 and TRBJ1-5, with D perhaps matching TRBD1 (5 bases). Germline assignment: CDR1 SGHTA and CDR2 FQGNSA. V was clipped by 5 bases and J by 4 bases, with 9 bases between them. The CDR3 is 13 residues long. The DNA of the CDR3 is TGTGCCAGCAGCGAACAGGCAAATCAGCCCCAGCATTTT. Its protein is CASSEQANQPQHF.